This entry lists 18 T cell receptor beta chains sequenced from one sample in a study of tumor-infiltrating lymphocytes in primary liver carcinoma. The researchers produced TCR beta cDNA from roughly 550 ng total RNA with a constant-region primer. What produced the TCR beta libraries was three nested multiplex PCR rounds using slightly modified ARM-PCR. Use of TRBV1-TRBV30 forward primers with a C-beta reverse primer characterized the first two PCR rounds, which lasted about 10 cycles each. TCRdb redid the calling of the multiplex PCR reads with MiXCR, one entry per CDR3 protein. This table has approximately 110,000 distinct CDR3 sequences, 55% to 75% appearing once. From unsorted bulk tissue weighing about 20-31 mg, DNA and RNA were co-extracted. The sequenced material came from liver tumor tissue from sampling region 3. Documented subset: tumor region T3, left-lateral pole. These receptors were collected from a woman aged 60-75 years with primary liver carcinoma and hepatitis B virus infection.

Notes on this clonotype: The junction departs from germline at one end; a sequencing error may be responsible. The chain uses TRBV12-3 or TRBV12-4 and TRBJ1-3; D not resolved. The CDR3 runs 15 residues. DNA of the CDR3: TGTGCCAGCAGTTCACCGGGCAGGTCTGGTAACACCATATATTTT. Translated: CASSSPGRSGNTIYF.

In regard to this clonotype: A clone one base away is much larger, so this may be a read error. This chain connects TRBV6-1 to TRBJ1-2; no clear D. This CDR3 has 14 amino acids. Germline values: CDR1 MNHNS, CDR2 SASEGT. The V gene lost 1 base and the J gene lost 5 bases, with 11 bases spanning the gap. The DNA of the CDR3 is TGTGCCAGCAGTGAAGAGGAAGAGCTGTATGGCTACACCTTC. This encodes CASSEEEELYGYTF.

The genes are TRBV4-1 and TRBJ2-3; tentative D call: TRBD1 (9 bases). The better agreement between TRBJ2-7 and the DNA end casts doubt on the J call. CDR1 MGHRA and CDR2 YSYEKL come from the germline V gene. This CDR3 region has 20 residues. The CDR3 reads CASSPTGTGTGTRGGDTQYF. The CDR3, as DNA: TGCGCCAGCAGCCCTACAGGAACCGGGACAGGGACTAGGGGCGGAGATACGCAGTACTTC.

This chain joins TRBV11-3 and TRBJ2-1, with D perhaps matching TRBD2 (6 bases). The V end was cut by 1 base, the J end by 3 bases, with 19 bases between. CDR1 and CDR2 (germline): SGHNT, YENEEA. This CDR3 contains 18 residues. DNA of the CDR3: TGTGCCAGCAGCTTAGGTCAAGGTAGGAGGGCCTGCTACAATGAGCAGTTCTTC. The encoded protein is CASSLGQGRRACYNEQFF.

This clonotype has at least ten counts. The chain has TRBV7-8 and TRBJ2-5; TRBD1 matches 8 bases. V was clipped by 1 base and J by 7 bases; unmatched bases: 11. CDR3 length: 16 residues. In germline, CDR1 is SGHVS, CDR2 FQNEAQ. CDR3 loop: CASSLGGGRGLMTQYF. The CDR3 bases are TGTGCCAGCAGCTTAGGAGGGGGCAGGGGGCTTATGACCCAGTACTTC.

This clonotype was picked up one time. Given a much more abundant clone one base away, this may be a read error. The J gene is TRBJ2-2, the V gene TRBV1; the table's D call, TRBD2, has no DNA check behind it. TRBV1 corresponds to a pseudogene. The CDR3 has 17 amino acids. CDR3 DNA sequence: TGCACCAGCAGCCAAGCACGCCTAGCCTCGAACACCAGGGAGCTGTTTTTT. Its translation: CTSSQARLASNTRELFF.

This clonotype was detected once. At one end the junction does not follow the germline gene, possibly because of a read error. J is TRBJ1-5 and V is TRBV5-4; D ambiguous. The CDR3 sequence is 15 residues long. Germline assignment: CDR1 SGHNT and CDR2 YYREEE (reference sequence). The CDR3 DNA is TGTGCCAGCAGCTTGGGGGCAGAGGGCAACCAGCCCCAGCATTTT. It encodes CASSLGAEGNQPQHF.

The CDR3 DNA reads TGCGCCAGCAGCTTGGAGGGACAGATCTATGGCTACACCTTC. Translation gives CASSLEGQIYGYTF. The chain carries TRBV5-1 and TRBJ1-2, with 7 bases matching TRBD1. Germline V gene lookup returns CDR1 SGHRS and CDR2 YFSETQ. Unmatched junction bases numbered 3, after V lost 0 bases and J lost 4 bases. The CDR3 totals 14 residues.

This clonotype was found a few times. A much larger clone differs from this one at a single base, so this may be a read error. The chain recombines TRBV29-1 with TRBJ2-2; 7 nucleotides agree with TRBD1. Germline CDR1 and CDR2: SQVTM and ANQGSEA. The CDR3 loop spans 13 amino acids. The CDR3 reads CSVGTVYTGEPFF. CDR3 sequence (DNA): TGCAGCGTCGGGACAGTTTACACCGGGGAGCCGTTTTTT.

This clonotype was seen many times. This chain joins TRBV12-3 or TRBV12-4 and TRBJ2-5, with 7 bases matching TRBD2. The CDR3 is 15 amino acids. V dropped 5 bases and J dropped 2; count of bases not matched to a gene: 8. CDR3 DNA sequence: TGTGCCAGCAGTGACCAACTAGCGCCTCAAGAGACCCAGTACTTC. Translation: CASSDQLAPQETQYF.

As concerns this clonotype: One base away lies a much larger clone, so this may be a sequencing read error. This rearrangement joins TRBV13 to TRBJ1-2; 7 nucleotides align to TRBD1. Germline V gene lookup returns CDR1 PRHDT and CDR2 FYEKMQ (reference sequence). V gave up 6 bases and J gave up 4 bases; unmatched junction bases: 8. The CDR3 covers 14 residues. The CDR3 DNA reads as TGTGCCAGCAGGGGACAGCTGATATCCTATGGCTACACCTTC. The encoded protein is CASRGQLISYGYTF. The whole variable domain, filled in from reference TRBV13 and TRBJ1-2, reads AAGVIQSPRHLIKEKRETATLKCYPIPRHDTVYWYQQGPGQDPQFLISFYEKMQSDKGSIPDRFSAQQFSDYHSELNMSSLELGDSALYFCASRGQLISYGYTFGSGTRLTVV.

Remarks on this clonotype: An end of the junction differs from the germline gene, which may be a read error. This chain links TRBV5-6 with TRBJ2-3; TRBD2 might be the D (5 bases). There are 18 residues in the CDR3. CDR1 and CDR2 (germline): SGHDT, YYEEEE. The CDR3 here is CASSWVGFSGWPTDMQYF. CDR3 nucleotides: TGTGCCAGCAGCTGGGTAGGGTTTTCGGGATGGCCAACAGATATGCAGTATTTT.

This sequence joins TRBV11-2 and TRBJ2-2; D call uncertain. This CDR3 contains 13 residues. Per germline, CDR1 SGHAT and CDR2 FQNNGV. V lost 5 bases and J lost 9, with 13 bases in between. CDR3 in DNA: TGTGCCAGCAGCCATGAAGCTGCTAGGGAGCTGTTTTTT. Amino acid sequence: CASSHEAARELFF.

The chain links TRBV11-3 to TRBJ1-6, with D unclear. This CDR3 is 14 amino acids long. Trimming left V 9 bases short and J 8 bases short, with 17 bases between. Germline V gene sequence: CDR1 SGHNT, CDR2 YENEEA. The CDR3 sequence: CASSPGMHYSPLHF. The CDR3 DNA follows: TGTGCCAGTAGCCCCGGGATGCACTATTCACCCCTCCACTTT.

Worth noting for this clonotype: This could be a read error, since a much larger clone is one nucleotide away. The chain couples TRBV12-3 or TRBV12-4 to TRBJ2-5; D is undetermined. This CDR3 is built from 14 residues. The CDR3 region has the DNA TGTGCCGGCAGTTCAAGAATAGGCGCAGAGACCCAGTACTTC. It specifies CAGSSRIGAETQYF.

V gene TRBV12-3 or TRBV12-4 combines with J gene TRBJ2-1; maybe TRBD1 (6 bases). CDR3 length equals 12 residues. V lost 8 bases and J 14 bases, leaving 19 bases between the germline ends. CDR3 region: CASCGQLREKFF. DNA of the CDR3: TGTGCCAGCTGTGGACAGCTTAGGGAGAAGTTCTTC.

This clonotype was observed at least ten times. The V call is TRBV28, the J call TRBJ2-4; TRBD2 is a possible D gene (6 bases). With 5 bases removed from V and 3 bases from J, the gap between germline ends came to 23 bases. CDR3 length equals 18 residues. Germline assignment: CDR1 MDHEN and CDR2 SYDVKM. The CDR3 DNA reads as TGTGCCAGCAGTCCGTCCGTGGGGGGACCTCGTGACAAAAACATTCAGTACTTC. This sequence encodes CASSPSVGGPRDKNIQYF.

Concerning this clonotype itself: No conserved phenylalanine or tryptophan ends this CDR3, so it is likely a read error. CDR3 protein: CASSLYEGSTGELFL. The CDR3 nucleotides are TGTGCCAGCAGCTTATACGAGGGAAGCACCGGGGAGCTGTTTCTT. The chain is built from TRBV7-9 and TRBJ2-2; possible D gene TRBD2, 5 bases. In germline, CDR1 is SEHNR, CDR2 FQNEAQ (reference sequence). Trimming cost V 2 bases and J 4 bases, with 11 bases left between them. The CDR3 length is 15 residues.